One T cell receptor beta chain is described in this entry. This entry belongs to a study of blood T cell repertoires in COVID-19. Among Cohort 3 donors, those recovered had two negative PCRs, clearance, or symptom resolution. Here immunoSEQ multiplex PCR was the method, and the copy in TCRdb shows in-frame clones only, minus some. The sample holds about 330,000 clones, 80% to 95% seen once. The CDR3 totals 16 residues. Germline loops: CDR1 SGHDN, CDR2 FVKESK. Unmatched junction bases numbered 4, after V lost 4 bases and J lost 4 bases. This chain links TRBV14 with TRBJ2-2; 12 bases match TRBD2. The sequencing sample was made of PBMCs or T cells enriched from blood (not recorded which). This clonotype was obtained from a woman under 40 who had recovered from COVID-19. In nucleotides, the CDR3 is TGTGCCAGCAGCCCCAGACTAGCGGGAGCCACCGGGGAGCTGTTTTTT. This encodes CASSPRLAGATGELFF.